These 2 T cell receptor beta chains were sequenced from one sample in a study of blood T cell repertoires in COVID-19. Profiled with immunoSEQ multiplex PCR; TCRdb holds only in-frame clones, not every one. This sample has just under 85,000 clones; 83% occur once, and the top ten carry 25% to 35%. Sequencing was carried out using peripheral blood. Source of these receptors: a woman of 80 years or more with acute or convalescent COVID-19.

The rearrangement joins TRBV18 to TRBJ1-5, with 8 bases identical to TRBD1. Germline CDR1 is KGHSH and CDR2 is LQKENI. This CDR3 spans 16 amino acids. The junction had 7 bases not matched to a gene; V was cut back by 3 bases and J by 3 bases. CDR3 amino acids: CASSPTQDRANQPQHF. CDR3 bases: TGTGCCAGCTCACCTACACAGGACAGGGCCAATCAGCCCCAGCATTTT.

The chain joins TRBV18 to TRBJ1-5; 11 positions agree with TRBD1. Germline-derived CDR1 and CDR2 are KGHSH and LQKENI. With 3 bases clipped from V and 7 bases from J, the junction kept 5 bases outside the gene matches. The CDR3 extends over 15 amino acids. The CDR3 protein is CASSPGTGGQQPQHF. The DNA for the CDR3 is TGTGCCAGCTCACCGGGGACAGGGGGGCAACAGCCCCAGCATTTT.